This T cell receptor beta chain was sequenced in a study of blood T cells in healthy people across ages. Findings and limits, study-wide: The study could not conclusively compare naive and antigen-experienced cells, given its unsorted PBMCs.

With each sample, at least 5 micrograms of total RNA were extracted. The table lists this clonotype with many counts. No antigen is known for it. The use of a sample-barcoded 5' primer and a J-beta primer mix characterized a second PCR of roughly 6 to 11 cycles. Through a template-switch adaptor with 12 random nucleotides, each cDNA molecule received a tag. TCRdb passed the 5' RACE reads through MiXCR, listing each CDR3 protein once. The data hold around 1.5 million distinct CDR3 sequences, with approximately 32% observed a single time. Sequencing input: blood. The receptor's source is a woman in her thirties in good health.

CDR3 sequence (DNA): TGTGCCAGCAGTTTATCAGGGTCAGTCATCGAGCAGTACTTC. Translated, it gives CASSLSGSVIEQYF. This sequence joins TRBV12-3 or TRBV12-4 and TRBJ2-7; D perhaps matches TRBD1 (5 bases). The ends were cut back, 2 bases at V and 6 bases at J, with 14 bases in the middle. The CDR3 loop spans 14 amino acids.